The 12 T cell receptor beta chains below were found in one sample sequenced in a study of human thymus T cells. The protocol was immunoSEQ multiplex PCR, while the TCRdb copy is restricted to in-frame clones and leaves out a portion. In the table there are tens of thousands of clones, 94% of which are singletons. Source material: blood. The source is a boy in the first two years of life with a congenital heart defect but otherwise immunologically healthy.

V gene TRBV25-1 combines with J gene TRBJ2-5; no firm D call. The germline V and J ends were trimmed by 1 base and 5 bases, with 14 bases remaining between them. The germline V gene has CDR1 MGHDK and CDR2 SYGVNS. The CDR3 runs to 15 residues. The CDR3 loop is CASSESSAGLETQYF. The CDR3 DNA reads as TGTGCCAGCAGTGAATCCTCAGCAGGCTTGGAGACCCAGTACTTC.

The V call is TRBV7-2, the J call TRBJ1-2; 9 bases match TRBD1. Trimming cost V 4 bases and J 6 bases; bases outside gene matches: 3. The germline gives CDR1 SGHTA, CDR2 FQGNSA. This CDR3 contains 13 residues. In DNA form, the CDR3 reads TGTGCCAGCAGCTCAGGGACAGGGAATGGCTACACCTTC. Protein product: CASSSGTGNGYTF.

In regard to this clone: Other DNA variants within this sample encode the same CDR3. The chain combines TRBV5-6 with TRBJ1-6, with TRBD1 matching 7 bases. V gave up 0 bases and J gave up 4 bases; unmatched junction bases: 1. The CDR3 is 15 amino acids. Germline V CDR1 and CDR2: SGHDT, YYEEEE. CDR3 DNA sequence: TGTGCCAGCAGCTTGGGACAGGGTTATAATTCACCCCTCCACTTT. Residues: CASSLGQGYNSPLHF.

This chain uses TRBV28 with TRBJ1-5; D is ambiguous. The CDR3 runs to 13 residues. Between the trimmed V and J ends, which lost 3 bases and 3 bases, there was a span of 6 bases. Germline CDR1 MDHEN, CDR2 SYDVKM. CDR3 coding DNA: TGTGCCAGCAGTTTGGCACTCAATCAGCCCCAGCATTTT. Translated: CASSLALNQPQHF.

This clone was seen only a few times. The chain carries TRBV6-5 and TRBJ1-1; D uncertain. The CDR3 sequence is 14 residues long. Trimming removed 0 bases from V and 0 bases from J, with 5 bases in between. CDR1 and CDR2 from the germline V gene are MNHEY and SVGAGI. The CDR3 DNA reads TGTGCCAGCAGTTACTCGACAATGAACACTGAAGCTTTCTTT. Amino acids: CASSYSTMNTEAFF.

The V gene is TRBV27, the J gene TRBJ1-6; D is ambiguous. The V end lost 5 bases, the J end lost 2 bases, and 10 bases lay between the germline ends. Germline V gene data show CDR1 as MNHEY and CDR2 as SMNVEV (reference sequence). The CDR3 sequence is 15 residues long. CDR3 bases: TGTGCCAGCAGTCTCCGGGCCGCCTATAATTCACCCCTCCACTTT. Protein product: CASSLRAAYNSPLHF.

This clone appeared once. The chain couples TRBV7-2 to TRBJ2-7; D not resolved. Looked up from germline, CDR1 is SGHTA and CDR2 is FQGNSA. Trimming stripped 5 bases from V and 6 bases from J, with 17 bases between. The length of the CDR3 is 14 residues. DNA for the CDR3: TGTGCCAGCAGCCTCCGAAGCCTTCCCCCCGAGCAGTACTTC. It specifies CASSLRSLPPEQYF. Looking up the rest from reference TRBV7-2 and TRBJ2-7 gives the full variable domain: GAGVSQSPSNKVTEKGKDVELRCDPISGHTALYWYRQSLGQGLEFLIYFQGNSAPDKSGLPSDRFSAERTGGSVSTLTIQRTQQEDSAVYLCASSLRSLPPEQYFGPGTRLTVT.

The chain employs TRBV2 and TRBJ2-3, with D perhaps matching TRBD2 (5 bases). Germline V gene lookup returns CDR1 SNHLY and CDR2 FYNNEI. V was clipped by 8 bases and J by 2 bases, with 14 bases between them. This CDR3 comprises 14 residues. DNA for the CDR3: TGTGCCAGCGCAGCGGCGCACGACACAGATACGCAGTATTTT. Residues: CASAAAHDTDTQYF. Using reference TRBV2 and TRBJ2-3 for the parts outside the CDR3, the full variable domain is EPEVTQTPSHQVTQMGQEVILRCVPISNHLYFYWYRQILGQKVEFLVSFYNNEISEKSEIFDDQFSVERPDGSNFTLKIRSTKLEDSAMYFCASAAAHDTDTQYFGPGTRLTVL.

The rearrangement joins TRBV4-3 to TRBJ2-2; TRBD2 matches 8 bases. This CDR3 region has 17 residues. J gave up 3 bases and V 4 bases, and 10 bases lay outside the gene matches. Germline V gene lookup returns CDR1 LGHNA and CDR2 YSLEER. The CDR3 DNA sequence: TGCGCCAGCAGCCCATGGGAGCGGGGGCCGGACACCGGGGAGCTGTTTTTT. It codes for CASSPWERGPDTGELFF.

The rearrangement joins TRBV7-2 to TRBJ1-2; 8 nucleotides line up with TRBD1. The CDR3 contains 14 residues. V shed 5 bases, J shed 5 bases, and the junction held 7 bases outside the gene matches. Germline-derived CDR1 and CDR2 are SGHTA and FQGNSA. In DNA form, the CDR3 reads TGTGCCAGCAGCCCCGACAGGGGTCGGTATGGCTACACCTTC. This gives the protein CASSPDRGRYGYTF.

The genes are TRBV27 and TRBJ2-3; possibly TRBD2 for D (7 bases). The V and J ends lost 4 bases and 3 bases respectively, with 14 bases between them. The CDR3 is 15 residues long. Germline CDR1 reads MNHEY; CDR2 reads SMNVEV (reference sequence). The CDR3 region has the DNA TGTGCCAGCAGTTCGGGGGGCCGAAGGACAGATACGCAGTATTTT. As protein: CASSSGGRRTDTQYF.

V gene TRBV5-5 combines with J gene TRBJ2-3, with 9 bases identical to TRBD2. CDR1 is SGHKS, CDR2 YYEKEE, per germline (reference sequence). This CDR3 has 15 residues. Trimming cost V 6 bases and J 2 bases; bases outside gene matches: 7. This CDR3 is CASTRLAGNTDTQYF. Here the CDR3 DNA reads TGTGCCAGCACCCGGCTAGCGGGGAACACAGATACGCAGTATTTT.